The sequence of this T cell receptor (beta chain) was determined in a study of blood T cell repertoires in COVID-19. About the research overall: T cells, B-cell-depleted T cells, or PBMCs supplied cDNA or gDNA.

The germline V and J ends were trimmed by 2 bases and 6 bases, with 11 bases remaining between them. The germline CDR1 and CDR2 sequences are GTSNPN and SVGIG (reference sequence). The CDR3 sequence is 13 residues long. Method: immunoSEQ multiplex PCR; TCRdb's copy keeps in-frame clones and lacks some. The sample consists of about 160,000 clones, around 80% of them appearing once. What was sequenced was peripheral blood. This clonotype originated in a woman older than 75 with acute or convalescent COVID-19. The V and J genes are TRBV30 and TRBJ1-5; no clear D gene. This chain's CDR3 is CAWSTSTAQPQHF. Here the CDR3 DNA reads TGTGCCTGGAGTACATCAACAGCTCAGCCCCAGCATTTT. Complete variable domain (other parts from reference TRBV30 and TRBJ1-5): SQTIHQWPATLVQPVGSPLSLECTVEGTSNPNLYWYRQAAGRGLQLLFYSVGIGQISSEVPQNLSASRPQDRQFILSSKKLLLSDSGFYLCAWSTSTAQPQHFGDGTRLSIL.